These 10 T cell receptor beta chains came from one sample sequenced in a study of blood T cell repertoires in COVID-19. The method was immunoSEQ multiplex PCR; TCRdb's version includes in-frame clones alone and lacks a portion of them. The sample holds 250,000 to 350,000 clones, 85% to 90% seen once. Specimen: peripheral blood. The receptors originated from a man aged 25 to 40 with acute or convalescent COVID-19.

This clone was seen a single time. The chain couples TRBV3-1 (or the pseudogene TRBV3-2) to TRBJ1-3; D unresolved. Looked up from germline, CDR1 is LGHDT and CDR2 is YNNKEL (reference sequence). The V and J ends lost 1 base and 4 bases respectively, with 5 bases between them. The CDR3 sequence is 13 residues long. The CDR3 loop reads CASSQGLGNTIYF. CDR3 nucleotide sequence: TGTGCCAGCAGCCAAGGACTCGGAAACACCATATATTTT.

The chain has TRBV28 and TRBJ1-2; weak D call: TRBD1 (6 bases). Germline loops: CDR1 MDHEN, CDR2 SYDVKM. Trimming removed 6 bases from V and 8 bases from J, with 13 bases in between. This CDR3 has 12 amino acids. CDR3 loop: CASRIQGNGYTF. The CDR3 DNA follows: TGTGCCAGCAGGATACAGGGAAACGGCTACACCTTC.

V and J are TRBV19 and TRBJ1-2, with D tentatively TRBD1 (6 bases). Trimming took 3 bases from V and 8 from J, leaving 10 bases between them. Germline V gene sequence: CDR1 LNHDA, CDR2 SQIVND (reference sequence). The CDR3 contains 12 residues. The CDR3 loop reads CASSMFRGGYTF. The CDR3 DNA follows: TGTGCCAGTAGTATGTTCAGGGGCGGCTACACCTTC.

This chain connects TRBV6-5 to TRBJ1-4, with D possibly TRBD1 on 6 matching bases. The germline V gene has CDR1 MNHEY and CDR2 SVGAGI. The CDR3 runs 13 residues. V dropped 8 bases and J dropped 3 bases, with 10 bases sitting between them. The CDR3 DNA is TGTGCCAGCCGGGACAACGCTAATGAAAAACTGTTTTTT. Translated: CASRDNANEKLFF.

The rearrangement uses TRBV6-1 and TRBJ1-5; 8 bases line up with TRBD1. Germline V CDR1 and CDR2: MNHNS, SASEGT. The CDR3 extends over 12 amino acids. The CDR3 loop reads CGGQGTTQPQHF. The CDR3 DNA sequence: TGTGGAGGACAGGGAACCACTCAGCCCCAGCATTTT.

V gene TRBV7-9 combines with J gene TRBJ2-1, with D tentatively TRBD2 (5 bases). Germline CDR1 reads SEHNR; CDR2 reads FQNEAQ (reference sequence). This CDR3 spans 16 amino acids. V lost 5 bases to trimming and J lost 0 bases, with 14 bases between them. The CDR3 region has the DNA TGTGCCAGCAGCCCCCCAGAGGGTAGCTCCTACAATGAGCAGTTCTTC. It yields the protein CASSPPEGSSYNEQFF.

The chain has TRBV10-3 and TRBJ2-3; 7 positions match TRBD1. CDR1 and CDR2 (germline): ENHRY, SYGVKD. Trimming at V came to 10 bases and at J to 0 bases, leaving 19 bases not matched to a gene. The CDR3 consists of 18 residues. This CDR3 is CATTRGGLSPASTDTQYF. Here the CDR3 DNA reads TGTGCCACCACCAGAGGGGGCCTATCACCTGCTAGCACAGATACGCAGTATTTT.

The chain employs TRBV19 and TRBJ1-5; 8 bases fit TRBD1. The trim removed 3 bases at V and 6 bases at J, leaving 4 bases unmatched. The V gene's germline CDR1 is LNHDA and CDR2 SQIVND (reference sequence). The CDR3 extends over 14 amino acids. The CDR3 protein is CASSIGQGVQPQHF. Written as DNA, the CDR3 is TGTGCCAGTAGTATCGGACAGGGTGTTCAGCCCCAGCATTTT.

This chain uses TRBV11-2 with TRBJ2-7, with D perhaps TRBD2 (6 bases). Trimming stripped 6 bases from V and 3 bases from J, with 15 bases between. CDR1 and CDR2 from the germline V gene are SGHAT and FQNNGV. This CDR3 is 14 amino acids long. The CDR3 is CASSSTRGNYEQYF. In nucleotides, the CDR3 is TGTGCCAGCAGTTCCACTCGGGGGAACTACGAGCAGTACTTC. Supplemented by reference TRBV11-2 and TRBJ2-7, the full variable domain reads EAGVAQSPRYKIIEKRQSVAFWCNPISGHATLYWYQQILGQGPKLLIQFQNNGVVDDSQLPKDRFSAERLKGVDSTLKIQPAKLEDSAVYLCASSSTRGNYEQYFGPGTRLTVT.

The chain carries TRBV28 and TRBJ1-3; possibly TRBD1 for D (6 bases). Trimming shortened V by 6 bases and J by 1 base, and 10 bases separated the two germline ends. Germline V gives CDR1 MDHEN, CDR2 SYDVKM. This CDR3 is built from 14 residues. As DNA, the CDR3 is TGTGCCAGCAGGGGGGCTTCGTCTGGAAACACCATATATTTT. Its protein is CASRGASSGNTIYF.